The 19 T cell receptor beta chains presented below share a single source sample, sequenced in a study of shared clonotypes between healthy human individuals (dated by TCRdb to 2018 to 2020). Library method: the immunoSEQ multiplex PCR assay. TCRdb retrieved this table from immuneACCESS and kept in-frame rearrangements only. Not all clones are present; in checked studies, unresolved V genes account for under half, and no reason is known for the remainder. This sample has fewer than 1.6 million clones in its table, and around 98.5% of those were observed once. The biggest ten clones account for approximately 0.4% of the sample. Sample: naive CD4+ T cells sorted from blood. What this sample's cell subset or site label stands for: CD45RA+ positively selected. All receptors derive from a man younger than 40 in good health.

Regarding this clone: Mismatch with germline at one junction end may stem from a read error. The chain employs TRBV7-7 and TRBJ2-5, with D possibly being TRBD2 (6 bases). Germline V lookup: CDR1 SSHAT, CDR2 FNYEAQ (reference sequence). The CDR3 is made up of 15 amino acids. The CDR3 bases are TGTGCTAGCAGCCCCCGGGACTTCGGAGGCGAGACCCAGTACTTC. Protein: CASSPRDFGGETQYF.

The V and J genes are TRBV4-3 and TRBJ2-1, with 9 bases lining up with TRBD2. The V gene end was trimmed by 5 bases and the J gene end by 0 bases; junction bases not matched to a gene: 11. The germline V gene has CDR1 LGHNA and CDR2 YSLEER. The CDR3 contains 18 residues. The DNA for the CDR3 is TGCGCCAGCAGCAGGCTAGCGGGGAGTGCGAGCTCCTACAATGAGCAGTTCTTC. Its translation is CASSRLAGSASSYNEQFF.

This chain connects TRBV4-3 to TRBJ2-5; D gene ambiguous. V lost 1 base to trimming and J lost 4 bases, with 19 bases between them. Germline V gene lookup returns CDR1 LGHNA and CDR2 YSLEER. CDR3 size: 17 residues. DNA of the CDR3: TGCGCCAGCAGCCAAGGCCACGGGCACCCTACGAGAGAGACCCAGTACTTC. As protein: CASSQGHGHPTRETQYF.

Written as DNA, the CDR3 is TGTGCCAGTAGCCCCCCGGGGACTAGAGTACATGAGCAGTTCTTC. Translation: CASSPPGTRVHEQFF. The rearrangement uses TRBV19 and TRBJ2-1, with 8 positions matching TRBD2. Looked up from germline, CDR1 is LNHDA and CDR2 is SQIVND (reference sequence). The CDR3 loop spans 15 amino acids. Trimming removed 6 bases from V and 8 bases from J; junction bases left unmatched: 12.

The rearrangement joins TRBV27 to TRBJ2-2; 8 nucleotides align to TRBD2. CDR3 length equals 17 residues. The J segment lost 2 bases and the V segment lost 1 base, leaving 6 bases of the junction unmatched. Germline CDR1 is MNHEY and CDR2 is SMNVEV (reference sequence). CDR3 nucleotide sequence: TGTGCCAGCAGTTTATTGGGTAGCGGGGATAACACCGGGGAGCTGTTTTTT. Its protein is CASSLLGSGDNTGELFF.

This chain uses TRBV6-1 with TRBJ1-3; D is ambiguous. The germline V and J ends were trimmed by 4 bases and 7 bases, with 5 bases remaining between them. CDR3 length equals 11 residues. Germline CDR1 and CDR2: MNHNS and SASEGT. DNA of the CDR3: TGTGCCAGCAGTGCAGCCAACACCATATATTTT. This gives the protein CASSAANTIYF.

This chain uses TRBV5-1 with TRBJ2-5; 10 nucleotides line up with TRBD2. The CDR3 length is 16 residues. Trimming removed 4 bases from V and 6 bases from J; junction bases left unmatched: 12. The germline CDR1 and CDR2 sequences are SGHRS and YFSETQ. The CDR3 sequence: CASSPPEASGRKTQYF. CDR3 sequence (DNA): TGCGCCAGCAGCCCACCGGAGGCTAGCGGGAGAAAGACCCAGTACTTC. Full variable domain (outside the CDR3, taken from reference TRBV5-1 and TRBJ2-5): KAGVTQTPRYLIKTRGQQVTLSCSPISGHRSVSWYQQTPGQGLQFLFEYFSETQRNKGNFPGRFSGRQFSNSRSEMNVSTLELGDSALYLCASSPPEASGRKTQYFGPGTRLLVL.

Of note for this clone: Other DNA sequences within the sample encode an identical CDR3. This CDR3 reads CASSLDRPNTGELFF. The DNA for the CDR3 is TGCGCCAGCAGCTTGGATCGGCCCAACACCGGGGAGCTGTTTTTT. The rearrangement links TRBV5-1 to TRBJ2-2; no reliable D call. The V gene's germline CDR1 is SGHRS and CDR2 YFSETQ. This CDR3 has 15 amino acids. The V end lost 0 bases, the J end lost 2 bases, and 8 bases lay between the germline ends.

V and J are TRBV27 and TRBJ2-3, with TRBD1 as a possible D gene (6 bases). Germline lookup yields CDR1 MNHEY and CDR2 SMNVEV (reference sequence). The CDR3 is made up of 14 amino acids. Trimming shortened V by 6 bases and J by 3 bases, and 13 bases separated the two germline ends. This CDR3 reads CASRRTDPTDTQYF. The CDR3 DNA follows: TGTGCCAGCAGGAGGACAGATCCTACAGATACGCAGTATTTT.

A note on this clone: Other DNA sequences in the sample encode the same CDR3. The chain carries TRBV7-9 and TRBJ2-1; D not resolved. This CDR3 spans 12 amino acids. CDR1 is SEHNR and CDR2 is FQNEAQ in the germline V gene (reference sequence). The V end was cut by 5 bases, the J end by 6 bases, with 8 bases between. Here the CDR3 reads CASSLDGNEQFF. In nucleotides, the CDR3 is TGTGCCAGCAGCCTAGACGGCAATGAGCAGTTCTTC.

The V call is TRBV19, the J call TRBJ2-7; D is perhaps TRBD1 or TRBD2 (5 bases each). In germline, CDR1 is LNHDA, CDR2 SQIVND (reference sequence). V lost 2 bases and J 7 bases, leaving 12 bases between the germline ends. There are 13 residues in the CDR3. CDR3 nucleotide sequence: TGTGCCAGTAGTATAAGGGGCGGGCTGGAGCAGTACTTC. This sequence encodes CASSIRGGLEQYF.

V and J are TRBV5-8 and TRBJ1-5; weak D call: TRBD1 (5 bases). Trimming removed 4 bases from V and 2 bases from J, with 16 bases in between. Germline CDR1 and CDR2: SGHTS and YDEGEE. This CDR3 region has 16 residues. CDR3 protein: CASSADTLRGNQPQHF. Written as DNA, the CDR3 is TGTGCCAGCAGCGCGGACACCCTAAGGGGCAATCAGCCCCAGCATTTT.

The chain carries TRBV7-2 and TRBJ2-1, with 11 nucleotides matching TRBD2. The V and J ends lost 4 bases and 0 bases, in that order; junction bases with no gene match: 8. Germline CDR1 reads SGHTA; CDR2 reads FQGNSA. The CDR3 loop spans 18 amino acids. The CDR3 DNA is TGTGCCAGCAGCTCCTTAGCGGGAGGGATGAGCTCCTACAATGAGCAGTTCTTC. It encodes CASSSLAGGMSSYNEQFF.

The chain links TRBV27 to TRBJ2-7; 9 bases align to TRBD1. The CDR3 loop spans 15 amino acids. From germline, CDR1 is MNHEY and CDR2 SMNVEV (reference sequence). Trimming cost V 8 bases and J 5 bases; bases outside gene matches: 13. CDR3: CASGEEGQGIHEQYF. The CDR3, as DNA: TGTGCCAGCGGAGAAGAGGGACAGGGAATCCACGAGCAGTACTTC.

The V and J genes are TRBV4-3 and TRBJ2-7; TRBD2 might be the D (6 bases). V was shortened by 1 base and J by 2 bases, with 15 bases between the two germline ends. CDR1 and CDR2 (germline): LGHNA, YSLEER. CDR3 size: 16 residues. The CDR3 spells CASSQVGGGIPYEQYF. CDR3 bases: TGCGCCAGCAGCCAAGTTGGGGGAGGTATTCCCTACGAGCAGTACTTC.

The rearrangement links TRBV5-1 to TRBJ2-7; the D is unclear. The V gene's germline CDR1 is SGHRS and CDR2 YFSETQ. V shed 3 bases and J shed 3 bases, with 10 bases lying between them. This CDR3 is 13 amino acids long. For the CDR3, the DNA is TGCGCCAGCAGCTCTCCGGGCATCTACGAGCAGTACTTC. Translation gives CASSSPGIYEQYF.

The CDR3 is CASSIKRMNTGELFF. CDR3 in DNA: TGTGCCAGTAGTATAAAGCGGATGAACACCGGGGAGCTGTTTTTT. The J gene is TRBJ2-2, the V gene TRBV19; tentatively, D is TRBD2 (5 bases). The CDR3 sequence is 15 residues long. The V and J ends lost 2 bases and 1 base respectively, with 8 bases between them. The germline CDR1 and CDR2 sequences are LNHDA and SQIVND (reference sequence). The full variable domain, rest sourced from reference TRBV19 and TRBJ2-2, is DGGITQSPKYLFRKEGQNVTLSCEQNLNHDAMYWYRQDPGQGLRLIYYSQIVNDFQKGDIAEGYSVSREKKESFPLTVTSAQKNPTAFYLCASSIKRMNTGELFFGEGSRLTVL.

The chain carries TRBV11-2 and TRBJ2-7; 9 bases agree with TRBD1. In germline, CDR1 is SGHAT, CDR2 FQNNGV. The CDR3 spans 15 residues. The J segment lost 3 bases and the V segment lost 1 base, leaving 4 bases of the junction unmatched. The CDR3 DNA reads TGTGCCAGCAGCTTAGGGGGACAGGGCCTCTACGAGCAGTACTTC. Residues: CASSLGGQGLYEQYF.

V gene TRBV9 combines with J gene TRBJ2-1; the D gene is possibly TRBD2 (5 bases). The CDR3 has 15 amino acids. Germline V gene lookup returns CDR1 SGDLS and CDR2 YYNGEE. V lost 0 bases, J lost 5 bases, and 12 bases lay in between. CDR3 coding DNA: TGTGCCAGCAGCGTAGGTCTAGCTAGGCACAATGAGCAGTTCTTC. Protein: CASSVGLARHNEQFF.